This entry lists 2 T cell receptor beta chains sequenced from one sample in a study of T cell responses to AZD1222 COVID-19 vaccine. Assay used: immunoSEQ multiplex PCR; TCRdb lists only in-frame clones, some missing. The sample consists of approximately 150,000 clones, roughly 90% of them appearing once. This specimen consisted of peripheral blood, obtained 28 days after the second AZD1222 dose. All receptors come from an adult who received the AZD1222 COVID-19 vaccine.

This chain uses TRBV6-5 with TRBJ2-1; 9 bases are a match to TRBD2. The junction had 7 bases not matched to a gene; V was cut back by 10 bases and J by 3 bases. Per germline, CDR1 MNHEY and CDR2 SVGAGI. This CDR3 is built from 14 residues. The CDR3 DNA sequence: TGTGCCACCAAGAGCGGGGGGTACTACAATGAGCAGTTCTTC. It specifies CATKSGGYYNEQFF.

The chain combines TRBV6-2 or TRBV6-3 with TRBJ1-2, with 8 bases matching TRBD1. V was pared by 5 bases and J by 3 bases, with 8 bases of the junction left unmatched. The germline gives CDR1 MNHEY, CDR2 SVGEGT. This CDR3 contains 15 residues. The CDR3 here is CASSDPGQGYYGYTF. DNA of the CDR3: TGTGCCAGCAGTGACCCAGGACAGGGCTACTATGGCTACACCTTC.